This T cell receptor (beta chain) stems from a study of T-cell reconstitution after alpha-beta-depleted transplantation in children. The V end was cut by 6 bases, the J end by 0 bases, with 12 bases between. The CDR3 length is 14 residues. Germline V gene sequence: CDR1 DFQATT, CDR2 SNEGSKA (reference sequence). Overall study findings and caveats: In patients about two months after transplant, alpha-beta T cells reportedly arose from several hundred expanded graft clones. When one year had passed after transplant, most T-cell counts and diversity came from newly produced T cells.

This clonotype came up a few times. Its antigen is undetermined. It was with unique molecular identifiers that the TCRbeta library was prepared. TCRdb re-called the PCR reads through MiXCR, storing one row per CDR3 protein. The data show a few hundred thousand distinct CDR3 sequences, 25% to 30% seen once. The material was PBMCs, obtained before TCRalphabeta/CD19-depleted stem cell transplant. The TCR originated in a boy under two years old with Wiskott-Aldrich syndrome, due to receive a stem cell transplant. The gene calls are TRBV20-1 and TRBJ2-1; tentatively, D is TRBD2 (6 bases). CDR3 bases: TGCAGTGCCGCAAGCGGGTTCTCCTACAATGAGCAGTTCTTC. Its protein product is CSAASGFSYNEQFF.